This T cell receptor beta chain was documented in a study of T-cell reconstitution after alpha-beta-depleted transplantation in children. This clonotype came up many times. The library targeted TCRbeta and was prepared with unique molecular identifiers. Each CDR3 protein gets one entry after TCRdb re-called the PCR reads with MiXCR. The sample yields hundreds of thousands of distinct CDR3 sequences, about an eighth seen once. V was shortened by 5 bases and J by 1 base, with 8 bases between the two germline ends. The CDR3 runs 14 residues. The germline gives CDR1 MDHEN, CDR2 SYDVKM. J is TRBJ2-2 and V is TRBV28, with D maybe TRBD1 (6 bases). The source of this sequence is a girl aged 2 to 10 with congenital amegakaryocytic thrombocytopenia, due to receive a stem cell transplant. The sequencing used PBMCs, collected before TCRalphabeta/CD19-depleted stem cell transplant. In DNA, the CDR3 is TGTGCCAGCAGTGACAGGTTGAACACCGGGGAGCTGTTTTTT. Translation: CASSDRLNTGELFF.